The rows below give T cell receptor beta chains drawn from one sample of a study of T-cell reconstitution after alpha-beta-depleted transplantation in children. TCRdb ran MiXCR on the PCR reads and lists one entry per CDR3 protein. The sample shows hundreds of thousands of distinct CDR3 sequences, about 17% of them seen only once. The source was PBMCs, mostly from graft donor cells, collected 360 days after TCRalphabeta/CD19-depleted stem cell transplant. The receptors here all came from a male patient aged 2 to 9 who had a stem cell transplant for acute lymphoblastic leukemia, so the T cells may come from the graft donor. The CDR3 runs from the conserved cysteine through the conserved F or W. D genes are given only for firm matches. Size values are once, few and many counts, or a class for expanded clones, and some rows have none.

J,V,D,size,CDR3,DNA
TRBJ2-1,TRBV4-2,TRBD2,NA,CASGLAGGFPYNEQFF,TGTGCCAGCGGACTAGCGGGAGGGTTCCCTTACAATGAGCAGTTCTTC
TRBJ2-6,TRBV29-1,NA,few,CSAGGGANVLTF,TGCAGCGCCGGAGGTGGGGCCAACGTCCTGACTTTC
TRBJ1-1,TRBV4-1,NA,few,CASSHPTGKDTEAFF,TGCGCCAGCAGCCACCCGACGGGGAAGGACACTGAAGCTTTCTTT
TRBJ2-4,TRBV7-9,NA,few,CASSPSTLHLAKNIQYF,TGTGCCAGCAGCCCCTCGACTCTTCATCTAGCCAAAAACATTCAGTACTTC
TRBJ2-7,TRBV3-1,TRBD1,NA,CASSPTLTGGSYEQYF,TGTGCCAGCAGCCCGACCCTGACAGGGGGCTCCTACGAGCAGTACTTC
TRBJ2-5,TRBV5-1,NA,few,CASSLDTGFQETQYF,TGCGCCAGCAGCTTGGATACAGGGTTCCAAGAGACCCAGTACTTC
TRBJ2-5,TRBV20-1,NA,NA,CSARSQRLQETQYF,TGCAGTGCTAGAAGCCAGCGCCTCCAAGAGACCCAGTACTTC
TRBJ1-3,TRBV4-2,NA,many,CASSRELRSGNTIYF,TGTGCCAGCAGCCGGGAACTTCGCTCTGGAAACACCATATATTTT
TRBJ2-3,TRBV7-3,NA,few,CASSNSPGDTQYF,TGTGCCAGCAGCAACTCCCCCGGAGATACGCAGTATTTT
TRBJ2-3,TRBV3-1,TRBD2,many,CASSPGRRTDTQYF,TGTGCCAGCAGCCCCGGGAGGAGGACAGATACGCAGTATTTT
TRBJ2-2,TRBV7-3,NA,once,CASSLFQGTGELFF,TGTGCCAGCAGCTTATTCCAAGGAACCGGGGAGCTGTTTTTT
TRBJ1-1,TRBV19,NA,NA,CASSILPGKANTEAFF,TGTGCCAGTAGTATCCTACCGGGGAAGGCGAACACTGAAGCTTTCTTT
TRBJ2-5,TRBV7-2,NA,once,CASSLMLGVQSQYF,TGTGCCAGCAGCTTAATGTTAGGTGTGCAGTCCCAGTACTTC